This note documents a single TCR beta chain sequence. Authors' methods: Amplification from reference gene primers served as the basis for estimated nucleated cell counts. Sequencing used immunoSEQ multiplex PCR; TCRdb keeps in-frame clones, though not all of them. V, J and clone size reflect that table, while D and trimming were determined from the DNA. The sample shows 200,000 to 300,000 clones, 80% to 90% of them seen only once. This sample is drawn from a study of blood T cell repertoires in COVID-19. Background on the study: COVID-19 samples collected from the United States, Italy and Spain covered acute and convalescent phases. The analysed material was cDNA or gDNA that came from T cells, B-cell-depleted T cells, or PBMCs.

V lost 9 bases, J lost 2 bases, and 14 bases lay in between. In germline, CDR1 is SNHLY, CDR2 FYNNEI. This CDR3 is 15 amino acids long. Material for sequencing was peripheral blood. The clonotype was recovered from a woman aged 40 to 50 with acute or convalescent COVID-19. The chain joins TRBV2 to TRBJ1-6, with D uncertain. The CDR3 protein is CASIGGLTYNSPLHF. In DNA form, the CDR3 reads TGTGCCAGTATTGGAGGGCTCACCTATAATTCACCCCTCCACTTT.